These 20 T cell receptor beta chains share one sample of origin, sequenced in a study of T cell repertoires in cytomegalovirus infection. In TCRdb, the reads were re-called with MiXCR into one record per CDR3 protein. The data show almost 300,000 distinct CDR3 sequences, 8% to 10% seen once. The source material was PBMCs. Receptors were obtained from a human donor in good health (CMV status not recorded). Some clones in this sample may be carry-over from other donors' samples.

The table lists this clonotype with many counts. The chain has TRBV28 and TRBJ1-2; 7 bases line up with TRBD1. The trim removed 5 bases at V and 8 bases at J, leaving 11 bases unmatched. This CDR3 has 14 residues. The germline V gene has CDR1 MDHEN and CDR2 SYDVKM. The CDR3 is CASSPGTAQGGYTF. The CDR3 bases are TGTGCCAGCAGTCCCGGGACAGCCCAGGGGGGCTACACCTTC.

This clonotype was seen at least ten times. The genes are TRBV11-3 and TRBJ2-3; 7 bases fit TRBD2. Germline V gene sequence: CDR1 SGHNT, CDR2 YENEEA. This CDR3 spans 14 amino acids. V lost 3 bases, J lost 1 base, and 1 base stayed unmatched. In nucleotides, the CDR3 is TGTGCCAGCAGCTTCGCGGGGGGCACAGATACGCAGTATTTT. Encoded protein: CASSFAGGTDTQYF.

This clonotype was picked up many times. CDR3 in DNA: TGTGCCAGCAGCTTAATCACAGCCTCCTACGAGCAGTACTTC. It codes for CASSLITASYEQYF. The chain has TRBV7-8 and TRBJ2-7; D call uncertain. Germline V gene lookup returns CDR1 SGHVS and CDR2 FQNEAQ. V lost 2 bases and J 0 bases, leaving 8 bases between the germline ends. The CDR3 totals 14 residues.

This clonotype was seen many times. The chain links TRBV7-9 to TRBJ2-3; 7 bases are a match to TRBD1. The CDR3 has 16 residues. The germline CDR1 and CDR2 sequences are SEHNR and FQNEAQ (reference sequence). V was pared by 3 bases and J by 3 bases, with 9 bases of the junction left unmatched. CDR3 in amino acids: CASSLEQGSKTDTQYF. The CDR3 region has the DNA TGTGCCAGCAGCTTGGAACAGGGGAGTAAAACAGATACGCAGTATTTT.

This clonotype occurred many times. The genes are TRBV7-9 and TRBJ1-2, with D unresolved. V lost 2 bases and J 6 bases, leaving 10 bases between the germline ends. Germline V gene sequence: CDR1 SEHNR, CDR2 FQNEAQ (reference sequence). The CDR3 loop spans 13 amino acids. Here the CDR3 reads CASSLIRENGYTF. As DNA, the CDR3 is TGTGCCAGCAGCTTAATAAGGGAGAATGGCTACACCTTC.

This chain connects TRBV27 to TRBJ2-2, with D perhaps matching TRBD1 (6 bases). The CDR3 is 16 residues long. Germline V gene lookup returns CDR1 MNHEY and CDR2 SMNVEV (reference sequence). V lost 2 bases and J 4 bases, leaving 14 bases between the germline ends. The CDR3 spells CASSLIGQGITGELFF. DNA for the CDR3: TGTGCCAGCAGTTTAATAGGGCAGGGGATCACCGGGGAGCTGTTTTTT.

The J gene is TRBJ1-2, the V gene TRBV29-1; possibly TRBD1 for D (6 bases). Trimming pared 6 bases from V and 4 bases from J, leaving 21 bases between. The CDR3 has 15 residues. The germline V gene has CDR1 SQVTM and CDR2 ANQGSEA. The CDR3 here is CSVPAGGGVSYGYTF. CDR3 DNA sequence: TGCAGCGTCCCCGCGGGAGGGGGGGTGAGCTATGGCTACACCTTC.

This clonotype occurred many times. The chain employs TRBV7-9 and TRBJ1-1, with D unclear. The CDR3 spans 14 residues. V lost 5 bases to trimming and J lost 4 bases, with 14 bases between them. Germline lookup yields CDR1 SEHNR and CDR2 FQNEAQ (reference sequence). Written as DNA, the CDR3 is TGTGCCAGCAGCCTAGAAGGGCTCAGCACTGAAGCTTTCTTT. Its translation is CASSLEGLSTEAFF. The full variable domain, with the rest looked up from reference TRBV7-9 and TRBJ1-1, is DTGVSQNPRHKITKRGQNVTFRCDPISEHNRLYWYRQTLGQGPEFLTYFQNEAQLEKSRLLSDRFSAERPKGSFSTLEIQRTEQGDSAMYLCASSLEGLSTEAFFGQGTRLTVV.

V gene TRBV29-1 combines with J gene TRBJ1-1; D perhaps matches TRBD1 (5 bases). Germline-derived CDR1 and CDR2 are SQVTM and ANQGSEA. The CDR3 has 13 amino acids. Trimming removed 6 bases at V and 7 bases at J, with 18 bases between. The CDR3 DNA follows: TGCAGCGTCGCCCCGGGGCGCAAGGGTGAAGCTTTCTTT. Its protein is CSVAPGRKGEAFF.

This clonotype came up once. A read error is possible here, since a much larger clone lies one base away. V is TRBV7-4 and J is TRBJ1-2; a possible D gene is TRBD1 (5 bases). Trimming cost V 5 bases and J 4 bases, with 11 bases left between them. The CDR3 is made up of 13 amino acids. The germline gives CDR1 SGHVT, CDR2 SQSDAQ. CDR3 region: CASSLDSAYGYTF. In nucleotides, the CDR3 is TGTGCCAGCAGCCTTGACAGTGCCTATGGCTACACCTTC.

In this sample, this clonotype turned up many times. One junction end disagrees with the germline gene, perhaps due to a read error. V gene TRBV7-2 combines with J gene TRBJ1-3, with 12 nucleotides matching TRBD1. This CDR3 has 14 amino acids. The germline gives CDR1 SGHTA, CDR2 FQGNSA. The CDR3, as DNA: TGTGCCAGCAGCCCCGGGACAGGGGGCGTCAGACGGACCTTT. Its protein product is CASSPGTGGVRRTF.

V is TRBV6-5 and J is TRBJ2-7; either TRBD1 or TRBD2 may fit D (5 bases each). The CDR3 extends over 13 amino acids. V was cut by 0 bases and J by 6 bases, with 9 bases left in between. Germline lookup yields CDR1 MNHEY and CDR2 SVGAGI. The DNA for the CDR3 is TGTGCCAGCAGTTACTCGAGAGGGGCCGAGCAGTACGTC. Protein: CASSYSRGAEQYV.

This clonotype was counted between two and nine times. Just one base apart from a much larger clone, this may be a read error. The chain has TRBV27 and TRBJ2-2; unclear D gene. Between the trimmed V and J ends, which lost 1 base and 1 base, there was a span of 7 bases. This CDR3 is built from 15 residues. Germline V gene data show CDR1 as MNHEY and CDR2 as SMNVEV (reference sequence). The CDR3 nucleotides read TGTGCCAGCAGTTTATGGGCAGGGAACACCGGGGAGCTGTTTTTT. Protein sequence: CASSLWAGNTGELFF.

The table lists this clonotype with many counts. The chain has TRBV28 and TRBJ2-3, with 8 bases that match TRBD1. V was clipped by 10 bases and J by 5 bases; unmatched bases: 11. Looked up from germline, CDR1 is MDHEN and CDR2 is SYDVKM. The CDR3 is 14 residues long. Here the CDR3 DNA reads TGTGCCACCAATGGACAGGGCCGGGGAGATACGCAGTATTTT. Translating gives CATNGQGRGDTQYF. The variable domain in full, completed from reference TRBV28 and TRBJ2-3, reads DVKVTQSSRYLVKRTGEKVFLECVQDMDHENMFWYRQDPGLGLRLIYFSYDVKMKEKGDIPEGYSVSREKKERFSLILESASTNQTSMYLCATNGQGRGDTQYFGPGTRLTVL.

This clonotype was counted many times. The chain is built from TRBV2 and TRBJ1-2, with 7 bases that match TRBD1. This CDR3 contains 13 residues. V was clipped by 7 bases and J by 4 bases; unmatched bases: 6. Germline V gene data show CDR1 as SNHLY and CDR2 as FYNNEI. CDR3 in amino acids: CASKRGPSYGYTF. CDR3 DNA: TGTGCCAGCAAGAGGGGGCCGAGCTATGGCTACACCTTC.

In this sample, this clonotype turned up many times. The chain carries TRBV7-8 and TRBJ2-1; TRBD1 agrees at 7 bases. CDR1 and CDR2 from the germline V gene are SGHVS and FQNEAQ. The ends lost 5 bases at V and 4 bases at J; junction bases unmatched: 5. This CDR3 region has 14 residues. CDR3 residues: CASSLRDRYNEQFF. CDR3 nucleotide sequence: TGTGCCAGCAGCCTCCGGGACAGATACAATGAGCAGTTCTTC.

This clonotype has a count of ten or more. The chain has TRBV28 and TRBJ1-2, with 7 positions matching TRBD1. V was pared by 3 bases and J by 13 bases, with 8 bases of the junction left unmatched. The CDR3 extends over 12 amino acids. CDR1 MDHEN and CDR2 SYDVKM come from the germline V gene. The CDR3 reads CASSFHGQEGTF. The CDR3 DNA follows: TGTGCCAGCAGTTTCCACGGACAGGAAGGCACCTTC.

Many counts were recorded for this clonotype. In DNA form, the CDR3 reads TGTGCCAGCAGCCACAGAAACAATGAGCAGTTCTTC. Translation gives CASSHRNNEQFF. The chain has TRBV7-8 and TRBJ2-1, with D hard to call. Germline V CDR1 and CDR2: SGHVS, FQNEAQ. This CDR3 is built from 12 residues. V dropped 5 bases and J dropped 5 bases, with 7 bases sitting between them.

This clonotype was seen many times. This sequence joins TRBV7-9 and TRBJ2-7; TRBD2 might be the D (6 bases). The CDR3 has 13 residues. With 1 base removed from V and 6 bases from J, the gap between germline ends came to 10 bases. Germline values: CDR1 SEHNR, CDR2 FQNEAQ (reference sequence). CDR3 DNA sequence: TGTGCCAGCAGCTTAGTGGCGGGAAGCGAGCAGTACGTC. Amino acid sequence: CASSLVAGSEQYV.

Many counts were recorded for this clonotype. The chain has TRBV6-5 and TRBJ1-5; D is unresolved. This CDR3 is built from 13 residues. The germline V and J ends were trimmed by 2 bases and 7 bases, with 9 bases remaining between them. Germline V gene lookup returns CDR1 MNHEY and CDR2 SVGAGI. The chain's CDR3 is CASSYGFRQPQHF. CDR3 DNA sequence: TGTGCCAGCAGTTACGGGTTCCGGCAGCCCCAGCATTTT.